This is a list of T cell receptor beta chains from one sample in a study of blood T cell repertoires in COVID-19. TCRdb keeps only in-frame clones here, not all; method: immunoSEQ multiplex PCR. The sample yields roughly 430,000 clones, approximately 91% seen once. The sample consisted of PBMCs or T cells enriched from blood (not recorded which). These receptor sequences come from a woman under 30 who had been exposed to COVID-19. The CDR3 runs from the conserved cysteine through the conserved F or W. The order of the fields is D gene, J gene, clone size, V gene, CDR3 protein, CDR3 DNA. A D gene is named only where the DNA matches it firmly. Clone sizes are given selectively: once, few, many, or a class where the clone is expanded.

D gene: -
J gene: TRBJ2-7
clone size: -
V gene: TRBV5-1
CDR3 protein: CASSLMASYEQYF
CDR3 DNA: TGCGCCAGCAGCTTAATGGCCTCCTACGAGCAGTACTTC

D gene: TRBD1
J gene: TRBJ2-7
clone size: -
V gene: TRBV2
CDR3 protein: CASRGQGAGEQYF
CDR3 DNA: TGTGCCAGCAGGGGACAGGGGGCTGGCGAGCAGTACTTC

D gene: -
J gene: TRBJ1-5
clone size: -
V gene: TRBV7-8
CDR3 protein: CASSLAGRLYSNQPQHF
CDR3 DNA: TGTGCCAGCAGCTTAGCGGGCAGGCTTTATAGCAATCAGCCCCAGCATTTT

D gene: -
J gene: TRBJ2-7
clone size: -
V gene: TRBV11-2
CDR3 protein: CASSLDQSSLYEQYF
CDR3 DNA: TGTGCCAGCAGCTTAGATCAGTCTAGCTTATACGAGCAGTACTTC

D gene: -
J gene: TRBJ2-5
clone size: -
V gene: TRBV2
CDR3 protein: CASNPTAVQETQYF
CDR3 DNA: TGTGCCAGCAATCCAACAGCAGTCCAAGAGACCCAGTACTTC

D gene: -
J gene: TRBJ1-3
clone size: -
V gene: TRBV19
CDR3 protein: CASSMARGSAGNTIYF
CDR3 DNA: TGTGCCAGTAGTATGGCTCGGGGGAGCGCTGGAAACACCATATATTTT

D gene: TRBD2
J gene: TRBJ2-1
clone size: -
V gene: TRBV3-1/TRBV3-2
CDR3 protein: CASSQYERGGNEQFF
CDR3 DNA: TGTGCCAGCAGCCAATATGAGCGGGGGGGCAATGAGCAGTTCTTC

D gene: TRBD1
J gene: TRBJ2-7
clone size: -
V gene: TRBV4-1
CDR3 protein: CASSQDLDRGHEQYF
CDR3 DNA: TGCGCCAGCAGCCAAGATTTGGACAGGGGCCACGAGCAGTACTTC

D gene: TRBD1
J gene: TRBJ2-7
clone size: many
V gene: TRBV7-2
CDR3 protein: CASSVRDRGSAYEQYF
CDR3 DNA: TGTGCCAGCAGCGTCCGGGACAGGGGTTCTGCCTACGAGCAGTACTTC

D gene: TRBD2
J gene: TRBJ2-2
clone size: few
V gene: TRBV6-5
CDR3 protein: CARRGGGIVTGELFF
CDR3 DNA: TGTGCCCGCCGCGGGGGGGGAATTGTTACCGGGGAGCTGTTTTTT

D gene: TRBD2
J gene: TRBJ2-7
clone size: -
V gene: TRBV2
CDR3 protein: CASSETSGGPYEQYF
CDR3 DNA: TGTGCCAGCAGTGAGACTAGCGGGGGGCCCTACGAGCAGTACTTC

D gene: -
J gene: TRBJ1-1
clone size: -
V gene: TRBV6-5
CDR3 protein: CASSYFERGNEAFF
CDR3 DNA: TGTGCCAGCAGTTACTTCGAAAGGGGCAATGAAGCTTTCTTT

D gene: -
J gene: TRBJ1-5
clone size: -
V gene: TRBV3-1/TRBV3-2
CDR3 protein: CASSQDWGTYSNQPQHF
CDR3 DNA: TGTGCCAGCAGCCAAGATTGGGGGACATATAGCAATCAGCCCCAGCATTTT

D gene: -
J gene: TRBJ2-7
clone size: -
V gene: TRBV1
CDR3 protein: CTSSQLRDNYYEQYF
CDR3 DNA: TGCACCAGCAGCCAGCTCCGGGACAACTACTACGAGCAGTACTTC

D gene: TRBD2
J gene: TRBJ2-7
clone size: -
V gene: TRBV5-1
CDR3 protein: CASSLTSGSYEQYF
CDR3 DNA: TGCGCCAGCAGCTTGACTAGCGGGTCCTACGAGCAGTACTTC

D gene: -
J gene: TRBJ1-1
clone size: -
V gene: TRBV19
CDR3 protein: CASSIGGRLSEAFF
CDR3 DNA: TGTGCCAGTAGTATAGGAGGCCGGCTTAGTGAAGCTTTCTTT

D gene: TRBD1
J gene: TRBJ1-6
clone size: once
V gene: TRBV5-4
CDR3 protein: CASSRDRGANSPLHF
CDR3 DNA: TGTGCCAGCAGCCGTGACAGGGGGGCAAATTCACCCCTCCACTTT

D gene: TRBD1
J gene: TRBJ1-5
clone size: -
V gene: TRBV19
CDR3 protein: CASTDRGLGNQPQHF
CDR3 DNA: TGTGCCAGTACGGACAGGGGGCTCGGCAATCAGCCCCAGCATTTT

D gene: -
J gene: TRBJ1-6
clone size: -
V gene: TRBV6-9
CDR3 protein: CASSYSEDNSPLHF
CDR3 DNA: TGTGCCAGCAGTTATTCGGAGGATAATTCACCCCTCCACTTT

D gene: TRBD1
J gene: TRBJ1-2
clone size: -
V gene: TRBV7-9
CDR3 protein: CASSSGGRGYTF
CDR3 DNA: TGTGCCAGCAGCTCAGGGGGAAGAGGCTACACCTTC

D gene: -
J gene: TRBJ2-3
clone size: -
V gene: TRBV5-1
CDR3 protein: CASSSGDTQYF
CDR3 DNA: TGCGCCAGCAGCTCAGGAGATACGCAGTATTTT

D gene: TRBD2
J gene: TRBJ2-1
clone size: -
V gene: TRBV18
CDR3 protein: CASSRVGGEQFF
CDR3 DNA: TGTGCCAGCTCCAGAGTGGGAGGGGAGCAGTTCTTC

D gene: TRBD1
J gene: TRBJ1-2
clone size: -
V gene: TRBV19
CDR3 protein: CASVDRDRVKGYTF
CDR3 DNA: TGTGCCAGTGTCGACCGGGACAGGGTAAAGGGCTACACCTTC

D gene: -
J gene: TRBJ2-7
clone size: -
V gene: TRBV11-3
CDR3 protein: CASSAGPSSYEQYF
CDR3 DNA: TGTGCCAGCAGCGCGGGGCCGAGCTCCTACGAGCAGTACTTC

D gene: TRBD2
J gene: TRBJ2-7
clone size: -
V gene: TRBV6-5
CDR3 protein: CASSGTSGIYEQYF
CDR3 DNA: TGTGCCAGCTCGGGGACTAGCGGGATCTACGAGCAGTACTTC

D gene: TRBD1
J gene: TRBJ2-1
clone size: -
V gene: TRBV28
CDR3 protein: CASSLPTGGGHNEQFF
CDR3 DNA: TGTGCCAGCAGTTTACCGACAGGGGGCGGTCACAATGAGCAGTTCTTC

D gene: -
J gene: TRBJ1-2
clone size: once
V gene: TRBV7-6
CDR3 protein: CASSLGWGRGAAVDGYTF
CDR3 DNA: TGTGCCAGCAGCTTAGGTTGGGGTCGGGGGGCGGCAGTGGATGGCTACACCTTC